The present entry profiles one TCR beta chain with its context. No antigen is known for it. Base qualities are missing; no much larger clone stands one base away. For CDR1 and CDR2, the germline V gene lists LGHNA and YNFKEQ. V ends up 4 bases short and J 7 bases short, with an unmatched junction base count of 4. Reading from cysteine to phenylalanine, the CDR3 counts 15 amino acids. Only the CDR3 part of the read is kept: 45 bases, read in frame from the first base. This specimen's time point label, per the study, means: around 2 years on ibrutinib. For TCR beta library preparation, roughly 2 micrograms of genomic DNA were extracted from the cryopreserved PBMCs. High-throughput TCR beta sequencing was performed on longitudinal blood samples from CLL patients receiving ibrutinib monotherapy. Patients were enrolled in a phase 2 open-label single-center ibrutinib monotherapy trial. This specimen comes from a study of cytotoxic CD8 clonotypes in ibrutinib-treated CLL (dated by TCRdb to the early 2020s). At the level of the whole study: The cohort had 11 relapsed/refractory and approximately 15 treatment-naive patients; 17 to 18 were IGHV unmutated. Responses were partial in roughly 24 patients and complete in 2; after median approximately 69 months follow-up, roughly 15 stayed in remission and approximately twelve progressed. Response samples were taken after a median of about a year on treatment, ranging from about 6 to 40 months. Samples averaged 255,043 productive templates and approximately 100,000 productive rearrangements. Of the approximately 91 people in the trial, roughly 27 had longitudinal samples available. Cryopreserved peripheral blood mononuclear cells were collected at three points: before therapy, at response, and at either sustained remission or disease progression. All remission and progressive disease samples were collected while patients were still receiving ibrutinib. Overall study results and their limits: Lymph node repertoires were not examined, and the timing of sampling was not matched between patients in sustained remission and those whose disease progressed. Public clonotypes were rare and either contracted or stayed stable during treatment, and the rise in clonality at ibrutinib response reflected the expansion of private clonotypes. Baseline clonality was found to be higher than that of age-matched healthy donors and was strongly correlated with circulating CD8+ T-cell counts. Clonality increased at ibrutinib response, stayed stable in sustained remission, and fell back toward baseline at progression.

Each clonotype received, on average, around 10x coverage in deep resolution sequencing performed on a MiSeq, where the target depth lay between 1 in 1 million and 1 in 200,000 T cells. The immunoSEQ hsTCRB Kit was used to generate the TCR beta libraries. In the source study's methods: Data were analyzed with ImmunoSEQ Data Assistant and ImmunoSEQ Analyzer, with V, D and J genes assigned per IMGT definitions. Clonality was computed as one minus normalized Shannon entropy of productive rearrangement frequencies, ranging from 0 to 1. Only overrepresented clonotypes making up at least 0.05% of each patient's repertoire were included in the public clonotype analysis. Repertoires from some twelve age-matched healthy donors in immuneACCESS were used as clonality controls. Entries here come from immuneACCESS through TCRdb and include only in-frame sequences with V and J called. Some clones fail to appear in such tables; in the studies checked, an unresolved V gene covers under half of the shortfall, and the cause of the remainder is unknown. V and J calls and clone size are given by that table; D and trimming were obtained from the DNA. Within this sample are about 50,000 clones, with 75% to 90% of them counted one time only. Roughly 22% of the sample belongs to the ten largest clones.

This receptor was identified in a human donor with chronic lymphocytic leukemia. Sequencing used PBMCs, obtained after 24 months of ibrutinib treatment. The rearrangement joined TRBV4-2 to TRBJ2-1, and TRBD2 matches 13 of the central bases. The DNA reads TGTGCCAGCAGCCGTGGGACTAGCGGGACTAATGAGCAGTTCTTC. It specifies CASSRGTSGTNEQFF.